This T cell receptor beta chain is from a study of T cells in Graves' hyperthyroidism and ophthalmopathy. About the research overall: Peripheral blood specimens were obtained at initial diagnosis, prior to any treatment.

Researchers amplified the TCR beta CDR3 regions from RNA transcripts. The HTBI set primed first-round TCR CDR3 RT-PCR. TCRdb redid the calling of the multiplex PCR reads with MiXCR, one entry per CDR3 protein. Among roughly 380,000 distinct CDR3 sequences listed, approximately 15% were seen once. Germline CDR1 and CDR2: SNHLY and FYNNEI. This CDR3 is built from 17 residues. The germline V and J ends were trimmed by 5 bases and 2 bases, with 20 bases remaining between them. With a duration under 2 months, the hyperthyroidism was newly diagnosed in patients aged 18 to 65. Criteria for exclusion of patients were uncontrolled infection, other autoimmune disease, pregnancy or lactation. Cells are PBMCs isolated from around 9.4 ml of fresh blood.

The chain couples TRBV2 to TRBJ2-3, with D possibly matching TRBD2 (6 bases). Sequenced sample: blood. This TCR was sampled from a woman aged 60 to 75 with Graves' hyperthyroidism. CDR3 nucleotide sequence: TGTGCCAGCAGTTCTATACCCGGGACTTCGCTCACAGATACGCAGTATTTT. Protein sequence: CASSSIPGTSLTDTQYF.